This passage covers 29 T cell receptor beta chains from one sample sequenced in a study of blood T cell repertoires in COVID-19. Here immunoSEQ multiplex PCR was the method, and the copy in TCRdb shows in-frame clones only, minus some. In the table there are around 100,000 clones, approximately 90% of which are singletons. Sequencing was performed on peripheral blood. The receptors were sampled from a woman aged 80 or over in a cohort sampled during active COVID-19.

This clone was seen a handful of times. This sequence joins TRBV6-1 and TRBJ2-3; tentative D call: TRBD2 (6 bases). Trimming took 3 bases from V and 2 from J, leaving 15 bases between them. The CDR3 runs to 16 residues. Germline V CDR1 and CDR2: MNHNS, SASEGT. The CDR3 sequence: CASSESYGSATDTQYF. Written as DNA, the CDR3 is TGTGCCAGCAGTGAGTCCTACGGGAGTGCCACAGATACGCAGTATTTT.

The rearrangement links TRBV19 to TRBJ2-5; 9 nucleotides match TRBD2. The CDR3 length is 18 residues. Trimming removed 1 base from V and 2 bases from J; junction bases left unmatched: 11. Germline V gives CDR1 LNHDA, CDR2 SQIVND (reference sequence). Here the CDR3 reads CASSIVSGRRGRQETQYF. The CDR3 nucleotides are TGTGCCAGTAGTATAGTAAGCGGGAGGCGTGGTCGGCAAGAGACCCAGTACTTC.

This chain joins TRBV12-3 or TRBV12-4 and TRBJ1-6; no clear D gene. The CDR3 is 13 residues long. Trimming stripped 8 bases from V and 10 bases from J, with 15 bases between. The chain's CDR3 is CASSTLWESPLHF. CDR3 in DNA: TGTGCCAGCTCTACCCTGTGGGAGTCACCCCTCCACTTT.

This chain connects TRBV10-3 to TRBJ2-7, with D maybe TRBD1 (6 bases). V gave up 5 bases and J gave up 0 bases, with 14 bases separating them. The germline V gene encodes CDR1 ENHRY and CDR2 SYGVKD. The CDR3 extends over 15 amino acids. The CDR3 bases are TGTGCCATCAGTAAGGGGGACACGAGCTCCTACGAGCAGTACTTC. Encoded protein: CAISKGDTSSYEQYF.

There are a few counts of this clone. This chain connects TRBV29-1 to TRBJ2-1, with TRBD1 as a possible D gene (6 bases). Germline CDR1 and CDR2: SQVTM and ANQGSEA. CDR3 length equals 12 residues. The V end lost 3 bases, the J end lost 8 bases, and 11 bases lay between the germline ends. The CDR3 protein is CSVDQGRYEQFF. For the CDR3, the DNA is TGCAGCGTTGATCAGGGGCGTTATGAGCAGTTCTTC.

J is TRBJ2-7 and V is TRBV7-2; 7 nucleotides align to TRBD1. Germline V gene lookup returns CDR1 SGHTA and CDR2 FQGNSA. After removal of 2 bases from V and 3 bases from J, the junction contained 1 base not matched to a gene. CDR3 length: 13 residues. The DNA of the CDR3 is TGTGCCAGCAGCTTAAGGGACAGCTACGAGCAGTACTTC. Translating gives CASSLRDSYEQYF.

The chain joins TRBV3-1 (or the pseudogene TRBV3-2) to TRBJ1-2, with D unclear. The CDR3 consists of 13 residues. Germline loops: CDR1 LGHDT, CDR2 YNNKEL (reference sequence). Trimming stripped 1 base from V and 12 bases from J, with 15 bases between. CDR3 in DNA: TGTGCCAGCAGCCAAGGGCGGGCTCGGGCAAACACCTTC. Amino acid sequence: CASSQGRARANTF.

The genes are TRBV28 and TRBJ2-7; TRBD2 might be the D (5 bases). The CDR3 contains 13 residues. Trimming pared 7 bases from V and 4 bases from J, leaving 14 bases between. CDR1 is MDHEN and CDR2 is SYDVKM in the germline V gene. The CDR3 here is CASKAGGLYEQYF. As DNA, the CDR3 is TGTGCCAGCAAGGCAGGAGGTCTATACGAGCAGTACTTC.

V is TRBV30 and J is TRBJ2-7; D may be TRBD1 (5 bases). Trimming took off 2 bases at V and 7 bases at J, with 12 bases between the two ends. The CDR3 runs to 12 residues. Germline V gene lookup returns CDR1 GTSNPN and CDR2 SVGIG (reference sequence). CDR3 nucleotides: TGTGCCTGGAGTTCCCAGGGTTTTGAGCAGTACTTC. It yields the protein CAWSSQGFEQYF.

This chain uses TRBV6-5 with TRBJ1-1, with TRBD1 identical over 9 bases. J was trimmed by 6 bases and V by 6 bases; bases with no gene match: 5. The CDR3 is 13 residues long. The germline V gene has CDR1 MNHEY and CDR2 SVGAGI. The CDR3 loop is CASRGTGPPEAFF. The CDR3 bases are TGTGCCAGCAGAGGGACAGGGCCCCCTGAAGCTTTCTTT.

The V and J genes are TRBV10-1 and TRBJ2-3, with 14 bases matching TRBD2. Germline CDR1 reads WNHNN; CDR2 reads SYGVQD (reference sequence). The V and J ends lost 7 bases and 1 base, in that order; junction bases with no gene match: 7. This CDR3 is built from 17 residues. The CDR3 bases are TGCGCCAGCAATGGACTAGCGGGAGGATTTGGCACAGATACGCAGTATTTT. It translates to CASNGLAGGFGTDTQYF.

The rearrangement links TRBV7-9 to TRBJ2-1; 7 positions match TRBD2. This CDR3 spans 13 amino acids. With V trimmed by 5 bases and J by 2 bases, 0 bases remained unmatched. Germline V gene lookup returns CDR1 SEHNR and CDR2 FQNEAQ (reference sequence). CDR3 coding DNA: TGTGCCAGCAGCGGGGGGGCCTACAATGAGCAGTTCTTC. Protein product: CASSGGAYNEQFF. The whole variable domain, remainder taken from reference TRBV7-9 and TRBJ2-1, is DTGVSQNPRHKITKRGQNVTFRCDPISEHNRLYWYRQTLGQGPEFLTYFQNEAQLEKSRLLSDRFSAERPKGSFSTLEIQRTEQGDSAMYLCASSGGAYNEQFFGPGTRLTVL.

Here the CDR3 reads CAWSVGSTEQYF. CDR3 in DNA: TGTGCCTGGAGTGTCGGGAGTACCGAGCAGTACTTC. The V gene is TRBV30, the J gene TRBJ2-7, with D possibly being TRBD2 (6 bases). Looked up from germline, CDR1 is GTSNPN and CDR2 is SVGIG (reference sequence). This CDR3 has 12 residues. Trimming removed 0 bases from V and 6 bases from J, with 9 bases in between. The full variable domain, in which reference TRBV30 and TRBJ2-7 provide the parts outside the CDR3, is SQTIHQWPATLVQPVGSPLSLECTVEGTSNPNLYWYRQAAGRGLQLLFYSVGIGQISSEVPQNLSASRPQDRQFILSSKKLLLSDSGFYLCAWSVGSTEQYFGPGTRLTVT.

The chain uses TRBV30 and TRBJ1-5; 8 bases map to TRBD1. Trimming cost V 0 bases and J 5 bases; bases outside gene matches: 0. The CDR3 is 13 residues long. Per germline, CDR1 GTSNPN and CDR2 SVGIG (reference sequence). CDR3 sequence: CAWSVQGDQPQHF. In DNA, the CDR3 is TGTGCCTGGAGTGTACAGGGGGATCAGCCCCAGCATTTT.

This chain links TRBV5-1 with TRBJ2-2; 8 bases line up with TRBD1. Germline CDR1 SGHRS, CDR2 YFSETQ. The CDR3 has 15 amino acids. With 3 bases clipped from V and 7 bases from J, the junction kept 8 bases outside the gene matches. The CDR3 coding sequence is TGCGCCAGCAGCTCGCGGACAGGGCTCGACGGGGAGCTGTTTTTT. This translates into CASSSRTGLDGELFF.

The rearrangement joins TRBV28 to TRBJ2-7; 9 positions match TRBD1. Germline V lookup: CDR1 MDHEN, CDR2 SYDVKM. CDR3 size: 14 residues. Losses at the gene ends were 6 bases for V and 5 bases for J; bases not matched to a gene: 8. The CDR3, as DNA: TGTGCCAGCAGAAACAGGGGGCTCGGCGACGAGCAGTACTTC. It codes for CASRNRGLGDEQYF.

The chain links TRBV5-1 to TRBJ1-3; 7 positions match TRBD1. The CDR3 spans 17 residues. Looked up from germline, CDR1 is SGHRS and CDR2 is YFSETQ. J gave up 0 bases and V 4 bases, and 10 bases lay outside the gene matches. In DNA, the CDR3 is TGCGCCAGCAGCATATCCGGGACAGCCTTCTCTGGAAACACCATATATTTT. The encoded protein is CASSISGTAFSGNTIYF.

The genes are TRBV28 and TRBJ2-3; the D gene is possibly TRBD2 (6 bases). Germline loops: CDR1 MDHEN, CDR2 SYDVKM. Trimming cost V 2 bases and J 0 bases, with 18 bases left between them. The CDR3 spans 18 residues. The CDR3 DNA sequence: TGTGCCAGCAGTTTAGCTGGAGGGGCGGGGACTAGCACAGATACGCAGTATTTT. Its translation: CASSLAGGAGTSTDTQYF.

The V and J genes are TRBV19 and TRBJ2-2; D is uncertain. The CDR3 has 14 residues. Trimming took 3 bases from V and 3 from J, leaving 8 bases between them. The germline V gene encodes CDR1 LNHDA and CDR2 SQIVND (reference sequence). Written as DNA, the CDR3 is TGTGCCAGTAGTATGGGTCGGGACACCGGGGAGCTGTTTTTT. This encodes CASSMGRDTGELFF.

The chain is built from TRBV11-3 and TRBJ2-7; possibly TRBD2 for D (7 bases). Between the trimmed V and J ends, which lost 3 bases and 7 bases, there was a span of 16 bases. The CDR3 length is 14 residues. Germline V gene lookup returns CDR1 SGHNT and CDR2 YENEEA. CDR3 coding DNA: TGTGCCAGCAGCTTGGCTAACAGGGAGGGGGAGCAGTACTTC. Translated, it gives CASSLANREGEQYF.

The chain is built from TRBV20-1 and TRBJ2-2; TRBD2 matches 8 bases. The germline CDR1 and CDR2 sequences are DFQATT and SNEGSKA (reference sequence). CDR3 size: 15 residues. V lost 3 bases, J lost 6 bases, and 9 bases stayed unmatched. CDR3 residues: CSASSSGGSSGELFF. The CDR3 DNA reads as TGCAGTGCTAGTTCCAGCGGGGGTTCTTCCGGGGAGCTGTTTTTT.

The chain uses TRBV5-4 and TRBJ2-7; D call uncertain. Germline values: CDR1 SGHNT, CDR2 YYREEE (reference sequence). The V gene lost 4 bases and the J gene lost 6 bases, with 14 bases spanning the gap. The CDR3 runs 13 residues. The CDR3 here is CASSLPNPVEQYF. The CDR3, as DNA: TGTGCCAGCAGCCTTCCGAACCCAGTCGAGCAGTACTTC.

The J gene is TRBJ2-2, the V gene TRBV27, with D unclear. The CDR3 is 15 residues long. The V end lost 3 bases, the J end lost 5 bases, and 13 bases lay between the germline ends. Germline V gene lookup returns CDR1 MNHEY and CDR2 SMNVEV (reference sequence). The CDR3 bases are TGTGCCAGCAGTTTCTTCACAGTCCTGACCGGGGAGCTGTTTTTT. Translation: CASSFFTVLTGELFF.

The rearrangement uses TRBV12-5 and TRBJ2-7; tentative D call: TRBD1 (6 bases). CDR3 length: 11 amino acids. Looked up from germline, CDR1 is LGHNT and CDR2 is FRNRAP. The DNA of the CDR3 is TGTGTTGAGGGGGTGGCGTACGAGCAGTACTTC. This codes for CVEGVAYEQYF.

The V call is TRBV18, the J call TRBJ1-5, with a possible D match to TRBD1 (5 bases). There are 15 residues in the CDR3. Germline CDR1 reads KGHSH; CDR2 reads LQKENI. Trimming took 1 base from V and 3 from J, leaving 10 bases between them. CDR3 nucleotides: TGTGCCAGCTCACCACTTCTGGGGCACAATCAGCCCCAGCATTTT. Protein: CASSPLLGHNQPQHF.

This clone was picked up one time. A junction boundary mismatches the germline segment, possibly from a read error. The gene calls are TRBV6-6 and TRBJ1-1; tentative D call: TRBD1 (5 bases). CDR1 MNHNY and CDR2 SVGAGI come from the germline V gene (reference sequence). The CDR3 contains 11 residues. Here the CDR3 DNA reads TGCGCGACAGACAAGAACACTGAAGCTTTCTTT. Translation gives CATDKNTEAFF.

The chain has TRBV4-1 and TRBJ2-7; TRBD2 agrees at 7 bases. The CDR3 is 14 amino acids. CDR1 is MGHRA and CDR2 is YSYEKL in the germline V gene. Germline trimming cut 3 bases from V and 2 bases from J; bases unmatched to any gene: 4. DNA for the CDR3: TGCGCCAGCAGCCAGGCCGGGACTACCTACGAGCAGTACTTC. Encoded protein: CASSQAGTTYEQYF.

The gene calls are TRBV21-1 and TRBJ2-6; the listed D gene, TRBD1, was not tested against the DNA. TRBV21-1 corresponds to a pseudogene. CDR3 size: 20 residues. The CDR3 region is CASSPPPLYRGLSGANVLTF. The CDR3 region has the DNA TGTGCCAGCAGCCCCCCCCCGTTGTACAGGGGGCTCTCTGGGGCCAACGTCCTGACTTTC.

This chain links TRBV28 with TRBJ2-5; the match to TRBD2 covers 11 bases. This CDR3 contains 15 residues. V gave up 2 bases and J gave up 4 bases; unmatched junction bases: 3. Germline CDR1 reads MDHEN; CDR2 reads SYDVKM. The CDR3 reads CASSLRLAGRETQYF. In nucleotides, the CDR3 is TGTGCCAGCAGTTTAAGACTAGCGGGACGAGAGACCCAGTACTTC.